This T cell receptor beta chain was recorded in a study of human T cells and chemical hapten exposure. In the study overall: Investigators sensitized 2 cm by 2 cm of upper inner arm skin with 2% DPC.

As to this clonotype: Its matching antigen is unknown.

Losses at the gene ends were 2 bases for V and 3 bases for J; bases not matched to a gene: 7. Per germline, CDR1 SGHRS and CDR2 YFSETQ. This CDR3 is built from 15 residues. MiXCR, run by TCRdb on the RACE reads, gives a single entry per CDR3 protein. The profile shows about 97,000 distinct CDR3 sequences, roughly a quarter of them singletons. Overall study findings and caveats: TCRs above 1 in 1000 frequency stayed constant with DPC sensitization. Among expanded TCRs, significantly more large CDR3 similarity clusters formed than among controls.

Noted time point: patch test 3, about 24 weeks after DPC sensitization. The treatment was: therapeutic diphenylcyclopropenone sensitization with weekly scalp DPC. The V and J genes are TRBV5-1 and TRBJ2-5, with 7 nucleotides matching TRBD1. The sample in question was whole blood, obtained in connection with sensitization to the hapten diphenylcyclopropenone (DPC). The source of this sequence is a man aged 35 to 55 with alopecia areata. Some clones in this sample may be carry-over from other donors' samples. This CDR3 is CASSFPGTAEETQYF. As DNA, the CDR3 is TGCGCCAGCAGCTTCCCTGGGACAGCCGAAGAGACCCAGTACTTC. The full variable domain, with the rest looked up from reference TRBV5-1 and TRBJ2-5, is KAGVTQTPRYLIKTRGQQVTLSCSPISGHRSVSWYQQTPGQGLQFLFEYFSETQRNKGNFPGRFSGRQFSNSRSEMNVSTLELGDSALYLCASSFPGTAEETQYFGPGTRLLVL.